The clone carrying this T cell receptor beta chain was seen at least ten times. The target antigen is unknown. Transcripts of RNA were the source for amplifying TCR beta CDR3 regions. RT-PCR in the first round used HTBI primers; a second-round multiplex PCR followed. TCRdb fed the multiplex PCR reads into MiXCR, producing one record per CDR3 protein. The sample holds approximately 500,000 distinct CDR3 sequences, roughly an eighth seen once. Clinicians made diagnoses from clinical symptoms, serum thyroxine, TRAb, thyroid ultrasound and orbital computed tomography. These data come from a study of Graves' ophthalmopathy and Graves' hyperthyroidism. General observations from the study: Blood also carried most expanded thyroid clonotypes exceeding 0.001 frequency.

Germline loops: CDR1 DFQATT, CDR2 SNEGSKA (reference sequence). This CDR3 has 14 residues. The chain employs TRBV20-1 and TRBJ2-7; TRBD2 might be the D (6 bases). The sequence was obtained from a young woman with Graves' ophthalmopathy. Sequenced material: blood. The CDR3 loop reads CSQLVGGGDVEQYF. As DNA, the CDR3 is TGCAGCCAGCTAGTCGGGGGAGGTGATGTCGAGCAGTACTTC.